This T cell receptor (beta chain) was identified in a study of CD8+ T cells in alopecia areata (dated by TCRdb to 2016 to 2018). About the full investigation: The treated patients took part in an open-label pilot trial in which moderate-to-severe alopecia areata was treated with oral tofacitinib at 5 to 10 mg twice daily. Tofacitinib was given for 6 to 18 months, followed by 6 months of follow-up off drug to assess delayed response and recurrence. In treated patients, disease severity was measured using the SALT score, which gives the percentage of scalp surface area affected. To study T cell clonal expansion in alopecia areata, the researchers applied high-throughput TCRbeta sequencing to both the C3H/HeJ mouse model and human patients. On the human side, TCRbeta sequencing was run on scalp tissue and on sorted CD4+ and CD8+ peripheral blood T cells from healthy controls and from alopecia areata patients with either patchy or totalis/universalis disease. Patients on tofacitinib were biopsied at baseline and after 4 and 24 weeks of treatment, and several of the patients also had a later scalp biopsy. Scalp clonality was compared across normal scalp (n=4), patchy alopecia areata scalp (n=8), and alopecia totalis/universalis scalp (n=8). RNA was extracted with the PAXgene miRNA kit for fixed scalp, the miRNeasy kit for PBMCs, and the RNeasy kit for mouse skin. TCRbeta CDR3 regions were amplified by immunoSEQ multiplex PCR using 35 Vbeta forward and 13 Jbeta reverse primers.

The treatment or condition label, as the study defines it: oral pan-JAK inhibitor, 5-10 mg twice daily. Lesional scalp punch biopsies and peripheral blood were collected from alopecia areata patients. PBMCs were isolated by density centrifugation and stained for CD3, CD4 and CD8, after which CD4+ and CD8+ T cells were sorted on a FACSAria. Receptor libraries were prepared by the immunoSEQ multiplex PCR assay. To provide template for TCR sequencing, every sample had RNA extracted and reverse transcribed into cDNA. First-strand cDNA was synthesized using SuperScript III with a 2:1 mix of oligo-dT and random hexamers. A synthetic immune receptor repertoire was used to measure amplification bias, and any remaining bias was corrected computationally. The original pipeline was this. Raw reads were preprocessed to remove errors, and CDR3 was defined according to IMGT conventions as the region from the conserved cysteine to phenylalanine. Clonality was computed by normalizing Shannon entropy by log2 of the number of productive unique TCRs and subtracting the result from 1. CD4 or CD8 identity of scalp clones was inferred by cross-referencing scalp TCRbeta sequences with sorted blood CD4 and CD8 repertoires. The table was pulled from immuneACCESS by TCRdb, which kept in-frame rearrangements only. Such tables lose some clones; where checked, under half of the loss comes from unresolved V genes, and the rest has no known cause. V and J calls and clone size are copied from that table; D and trimming were computed from the DNA. The sample table holds under 300,000 clones, of which approximately 60% were seen once. The top ten hold about 0.9% of the sample.

What the study reported, not specific to this receptor: Many expanded lesional clones were found to persist in scalp and blood during tofacitinib treatment, and relapse after treatment cessation may be partly explained by this persistence. Lesional scalp, especially in alopecia totalis/universalis, showed higher clonality and more expanded CD8+ clones than normal scalp, suggesting antigenic drive. Resident alphabeta T cells in normal human skin are also sequenced, complicating scalp TCR repertoire analysis, unlike mouse skin dominated by gammadelta T cells. Tofacitinib significantly lowered scalp clonality and the number of expanded CD8+ clones among the top 100 scalp clones. Because the treated cohort was small and had only one nonresponder, larger studies are needed to examine links between baseline CD8+ expansion and response. Compared with mice, TCR sequences shared between patients were less clear, possibly partly because of HLA diversity across the patient population.

The table lists this clone with a few counts. Its antigen specificity is not known. No qualities accompany the bases; no much larger clone lies one base away. V is pruned by 1 base and J by 5 bases, leaving 14 bases of the junction without a gene match. Including cysteine and phenylalanine, the CDR3 has 18 amino acids. The only DNA kept is the CDR3, 54 bases in frame from the first base. CDR1 PRHDT and CDR2 FYEKMQ were looked up in the germline V gene (reference sequence). Here the chain combines TRBV13 and TRBJ2-5; 9 junctional bases match TRBD2. Sequenced here: CD4+ T cells sorted from blood, sampled around week 52, from a patient treated with tofacitinib. The receptor comes from a human donor with alopecia areata. CDR3 protein: CASSLASGGFSRGETQYF. The nucleotide sequence is TGTGCCAGCAGCTTAGCCAGCGGGGGGTTCTCGAGGGGCGAGACCCAGTACTTC.